The clone carrying this TCR beta chain was picked up many times. Its antigen is undetermined. The sample originates from a study of metastatic and nonmetastatic thyroid tumors. Across the study: Repertoires were compared across blood and tumor or nodule tissue from malignant and benign thyroid patients. Study-wide results and limits: A significant increase in TCR beta diversity was reportedly seen in malignant thyroid tumors relative to benign nodules, in blood and tumor.

Among the patients, none had received any treatment before thyroid surgery. In the authors' workflow: CDR3 was compared across clinicopathological groups, and the resulting differences were used to build a distant-metastasis classifier for papillary thyroid cancer. TCRdb used MiXCR to call clones anew from the PCR reads. The V and J calls and clone size are TCRdb's, not the authors'. The sample yields tens of thousands of clones, 9.5% to 15% seen once. Trimming left V 6 bases short and J 0 bases short, with 9 bases between. The V gene's germline CDR1 is MNHNS and CDR2 SASEGT. The CDR3 contains 14 residues.

Source material: blood. This receptor was identified in a female donor with papillary thyroid cancer or a benign thyroid nodule (not recorded which). Some clones in this sample may be carry-over from other donors' samples. The V and J genes are TRBV6-1 and TRBJ2-1, with D possibly being TRBD2 (6 bases). The CDR3 here is CASRPGVSYNEQFF. CDR3 DNA sequence: TGTGCCAGCAGGCCGGGGGTCTCCTACAATGAGCAGTTCTTC.